Each of the 27 T cell receptor beta chains below was sequenced from the same sample in a study of blood T cells in healthy people across ages. PCR was performed a second time for roughly 6 to 12 cycles using a sample-barcoded 5' primer and a J-beta primer mix. MiXCR was run by TCRdb on the 5' RACE reads, yielding one entry per CDR3 protein. The sample records some 690,000 distinct CDR3 sequences, about 24% being singletons. What was sequenced was blood. The origin of the receptors is a man between 65 and 85 years old in good health.

This clonotype has more than one count but fewer than ten. The chain links TRBV18 to TRBJ2-3; TRBD2 is a possible D gene (6 bases). V lost 3 bases to trimming and J lost 4 bases, with 20 bases between them. The CDR3 loop spans 17 amino acids. CDR1 is KGHSH, CDR2 LQKENI, per germline. CDR3 sequence (DNA): TGTGCCAGCTCACCCCTCTCTAGCGTGACTCAGGCAGATACGCAGTATTTT. Its protein product is CASSPLSSVTQADTQYF.

This clonotype was seen only a few times. The chain employs TRBV29-1 and TRBJ1-1, with 9 bases identical to TRBD1. CDR1 and CDR2 (germline): SQVTM, ANQGSEA. The CDR3 is made up of 14 amino acids. V trimming: 7 bases; J trimming: 5 bases; junction bases outside the gene matches: 11. Written as DNA, the CDR3 is TGCAGCGCCGGGAAGGACAGGGGTGAGACTGAAGCTTTCTTT. Protein product: CSAGKDRGETEAFF.

This chain joins TRBV29-1 and TRBJ1-2; 7 bases match TRBD1. The V gene end was trimmed by 4 bases and the J gene end by 11 bases; junction bases not matched to a gene: 4. The CDR3 covers 10 residues. Germline CDR1 and CDR2: SQVTM and ANQGSEA. CDR3 in amino acids: CSVAGQVYTF. For the CDR3, the DNA is TGCAGCGTTGCTGGACAGGTTTACACCTTC.

This chain joins TRBV29-1 and TRBJ1-2; D possibly corresponds to TRBD1 (6 bases). Germline lookup yields CDR1 SQVTM and CDR2 ANQGSEA. Trimming removed 6 bases from V and 4 bases from J, with 12 bases in between. CDR3 length: 12 residues. For the CDR3, the DNA is TGCAGCGTCGGGGGGGGCTCCTATGGCTACACCTTC. Translated, it gives CSVGGGSYGYTF.

This clonotype appeared a few times. The chain uses TRBV6-1 and TRBJ2-5, with D possibly called TRBD1 or TRBD2 (5 bases each). The J call may be faulty, since TRBJ2-7 better matches the DNA end. The length of the CDR3 is 14 residues. The germline gives CDR1 MNHNS, CDR2 SASEGT. The CDR3 protein is CASSGWGFNYEQYF. The CDR3 DNA sequence: TGTGCCAGCAGTGGATGGGGGTTTAACTACGAGCAGTACTTC.

The chain joins TRBV20-1 to TRBJ2-5; D might be TRBD2 (5 bases). TRBJ2-7 explains the end of the DNA better; the J call may be wrong. Germline CDR1 DFQATT, CDR2 SNEGSKA (reference sequence). This CDR3 is built from 15 residues. CDR3 DNA sequence: TGCAGTGCAGTAGAGGGTGGAGGTTTCACCTACGAGCAGTACGTC. Its translation: CSAVEGGGFTYEQYV.

The J gene is TRBJ1-4, the V gene TRBV16; the D gene is possibly TRBD1 (6 bases). The V end was cut by 3 bases, the J end by 2 bases, with 16 bases between. The CDR3 has 17 residues. Germline V gene data show CDR1 as KGHSY and CDR2 as FQNENV. DNA of the CDR3: TGTGCCAGCAGCCATGAAGGCAGGGGAAAGACTAATGAAAAACTGTTTTTT. Encoded protein: CASSHEGRGKTNEKLFF.

This clonotype has a handful of counts. The CDR3 protein is CASSLYIGEQYV. DNA for the CDR3: TGTGCCAGCAGCTTATATATAGGCGAGCAGTACGTC. This chain uses TRBV7-3 with TRBJ2-7; D is unresolved. The CDR3 runs to 12 residues. The V gene's germline CDR1 is SGHTA and CDR2 FQGTGA. V lost 2 bases and J lost 6, with 8 bases in between.

The chain is built from TRBV6-5 and TRBJ2-3; D possibly uses TRBD1 or TRBD2 (5 bases each). V gave up 6 bases and J gave up 6 bases, with 16 bases separating them. CDR1 is MNHEY and CDR2 is SVGAGI in the germline V gene. The CDR3 runs 14 residues. Here the CDR3 DNA reads TGTGCCAGCAGAGGTGGATGGGACGCGGATACGCAGTATTTT. Its protein is CASRGGWDADTQYF.

The genes are TRBV12-5 and TRBJ1-2; D unclear. CDR3 length: 14 amino acids. Trimming took off 3 bases at V and 7 bases at J, with 15 bases between the two ends. Germline values: CDR1 LGHNT, CDR2 FRNRAP. CDR3 bases: TGTGCTAGTGGTTTCGGCGGGTCGGTGCTTGGCTACACCTTC. Encoded protein: CASGFGGSVLGYTF.

A few counts support this clonotype. The V gene is TRBV18, the J gene TRBJ2-3, with TRBD2 matching 7 bases. This CDR3 contains 14 residues. Germline V CDR1 and CDR2: KGHSH, LQKENI. V shed 2 bases and J 6 bases; nucleotides not matched to a gene: 5. CDR3 in DNA: TGTGCCAGCTCACCAGCGGGAGCCAACGATACGCAGTATTTT. Its translation: CASSPAGANDTQYF.

V is TRBV5-1 and J is TRBJ1-4; D not resolved. Trimming took off 4 bases at V and 0 bases at J, with 10 bases between the two ends. The CDR3 length is 15 residues. Germline assignment: CDR1 SGHRS and CDR2 YFSETQ. The CDR3 reads CASSLSPSTNEKLFF. Here the CDR3 DNA reads TGCGCCAGCAGCCTTTCACCCTCAACTAATGAAAAACTGTTTTTT.

This clonotype showed up just a few times. The CDR3 region has the DNA TGTGCCACCAGTGATTTTGCAGGGAAACAAGAGACCCAGTACTTC. It yields the protein CATSDFAGKQETQYF. The J gene is TRBJ2-5, the V gene TRBV24-1; a possible D gene is TRBD1 (5 bases). Between the trimmed V and J ends, which lost 1 base and 2 bases, there was a span of 10 bases. The CDR3 is 15 amino acids. The germline CDR1 and CDR2 sequences are KGHDR and SFDVKD.

This clonotype has more than one count but fewer than ten. The chain employs TRBV5-1 and TRBJ2-4; 7 nucleotides agree with TRBD1. CDR3 length: 14 residues. With 4 bases clipped from V and 4 bases from J, the junction kept 5 bases outside the gene matches. Per germline, CDR1 SGHRS and CDR2 YFSETQ. CDR3 bases: TGCGCCAGCAGCACGGGACAGACTAAAAACATTCAGTACTTC. Amino acids: CASSTGQTKNIQYF. Together with reference TRBV5-1 and TRBJ2-4, the CDR3 gives the full variable domain: KAGVTQTPRYLIKTRGQQVTLSCSPISGHRSVSWYQQTPGQGLQFLFEYFSETQRNKGNFPGRFSGRQFSNSRSEMNVSTLELGDSALYLCASSTGQTKNIQYFGAGTRLSVL.

The CDR3 nucleotides read TGTGCCAGCAGCTTGCCTCAGGGACAAGAGACCCAGTACTTC. Translating it yields CASSLPQGQETQYF. The chain recombines TRBV5-5 with TRBJ2-5, with D perhaps matching TRBD1 (5 bases). This CDR3 has 14 amino acids. From germline, CDR1 is SGHKS and CDR2 YYEKEE (reference sequence). Trimming removed 1 base from V and 2 bases from J, with 9 bases in between.

This clonotype showed up just a few times. V and J are TRBV6-6 and TRBJ2-1, with no clear D. TRBJ2-7 matches the DNA end more closely, so the J call is doubtful. The CDR3 is made up of 14 amino acids. The germline CDR1 and CDR2 sequences are MNHNY and SVGAGI (reference sequence). CDR3 nucleotide sequence: TGTGCCAGCAGTGCCGGTCCTGCTTCTTACGAGCAGTACGTC. It yields the protein CASSAGPASYEQYV.

This clonotype was found many times. This chain connects TRBV12-3 or TRBV12-4 to TRBJ2-5; TRBD2 is a possible D gene (6 bases). The DNA end favors TRBJ2-1, so the J call may be wrong. The CDR3 covers 12 residues. In DNA form, the CDR3 reads TGTGCCAGCAGTTTGTTAGCGGTCGAGCAGTTCTTC. It is translated as CASSLLAVEQFF.

The chain joins TRBV27 to TRBJ2-2; D gene uncertain. Per germline, CDR1 MNHEY and CDR2 SMNVEV (reference sequence). V was clipped by 2 bases and J by 0 bases, with 7 bases between them. The CDR3 runs to 15 residues. This chain's CDR3 is CASSLNGPNTGELFF. In DNA, the CDR3 is TGTGCCAGCAGTTTAAACGGGCCGAACACCGGGGAGCTGTTTTTT.

This rearrangement joins TRBV7-2 to TRBJ2-1; TRBD2 is a possible D gene (5 bases). The CDR3 has 11 residues. Trimming removed 9 bases at V and 9 bases at J, with 12 bases between. From germline, CDR1 is SGHTA and CDR2 FQGNSA. The CDR3 here is CASGRAGEQFF. CDR3 nucleotide sequence: TGTGCCAGTGGCCGGGCGGGTGAGCAGTTCTTC. Filled out from reference TRBV7-2 and TRBJ2-1, the complete variable domain reads GAGVSQSPSNKVTEKGKDVELRCDPISGHTALYWYRQSLGQGLEFLIYFQGNSAPDKSGLPSDRFSAERTGGSVSTLTIQRTQQEDSAVYLCASGRAGEQFFGPGTRLTVL.

This chain connects TRBV11-2 to TRBJ2-3; weak D call: TRBD1 (7 bases). CDR1 SGHAT and CDR2 FQNNGV come from the germline V gene. V gave up 5 bases and J gave up 4 bases, with 13 bases separating them. This CDR3 is 14 amino acids long. The CDR3 DNA is TGTGCCAGCAGCGCCCAGGGGGGTGCAGATACGCAGTATTTT. This encodes CASSAQGGADTQYF. Full variable domain (remainder filled in from reference TRBV11-2 and TRBJ2-3): EAGVAQSPRYKIIEKRQSVAFWCNPISGHATLYWYQQILGQGPKLLIQFQNNGVVDDSQLPKDRFSAERLKGVDSTLKIQPAKLEDSAVYLCASSAQGGADTQYFGPGTRLTVL.

This clonotype was seen only a few times. The V and J genes are TRBV29-1 and TRBJ2-7, with D perhaps matching TRBD2 (6 bases). Looked up from germline, CDR1 is SQVTM and CDR2 is ANQGSEA. CDR3 length: 14 residues. V was trimmed by 4 bases and J by 1 base, leaving 14 bases between them. CDR3 amino acids: CSVGLGGTSYEQYF. The CDR3 nucleotides are TGCAGCGTTGGTCTGGGGGGTACTTCCTACGAGCAGTACTTC.

In this sample, this clonotype turned up a few times. This chain connects TRBV12-3 or TRBV12-4 to TRBJ2-1; TRBD1 aligns across 7 bases. V dropped 5 bases and J dropped 5; count of bases not matched to a gene: 6. The CDR3 loop spans 14 amino acids. CDR3 DNA sequence: TGTGCCAGCAGTGGGACAGCCGCGAACAATGAGCAGTTCTTC. Translated: CASSGTAANNEQFF.

This clonotype was found a few times. CDR3 loop: CASSESGSRGPYNEQFF. The CDR3 bases are TGCGCCAGCAGTGAGTCTGGGTCTCGGGGCCCCTACAATGAGCAGTTCTTC. V and J are TRBV10-1 and TRBJ2-1, with D perhaps TRBD1 or TRBD2 (5 bases each). Germline V gives CDR1 WNHNN, CDR2 SYGVQD (reference sequence). The CDR3 consists of 17 residues. Deletions cut 0 bases from V and 2 bases from J, with 14 bases between.

Notes on this clonotype: The CDR3 carries no conserved terminal phenylalanine or tryptophan, so it likely arises from a read error. The chain has TRBV5-1 and TRBJ2-5; D gene ambiguous. The J call may be mistaken, given a closer DNA end match to TRBJ2-7. The CDR3 contains 13 residues. CDR1 and CDR2 (germline): SGHRS, YFSETQ. The CDR3 loop reads CASSLTLLDEQYS. In nucleotides, the CDR3 is TGCGCCAGCAGCCTTACTCTCTTGGACGAGCAGTACTCC.

The genes are TRBV7-3 and TRBJ2-1; 8 nucleotides line up with TRBD2. Trimming took 6 bases from V and 0 from J; bases not matched to a gene: 4. Per germline, CDR1 SGHTA and CDR2 FQGTGA. CDR3 length: 15 amino acids. Here the CDR3 DNA reads TGTGCCAGCAGAAAAAGCGGGAGCTCCTACAATGAGCAGTTCTTC. It yields the protein CASRKSGSSYNEQFF.

There are a few counts of this clonotype. CDR3 sequence: CASSYSTIQETQYF. The DNA for the CDR3 is TGTGCCAGCAGTTACTCGACGATTCAAGAGACCCAGTACTTC. V gene TRBV6-6 combines with J gene TRBJ2-5, with D unclear. V lost 0 bases to trimming and J lost 2 bases, with 7 bases between them. The germline V gene has CDR1 MNHNY and CDR2 SVGAGI (reference sequence). The CDR3 has 14 amino acids.

The chain's CDR3 is CASSVGATNEKLFF. The CDR3 DNA reads as TGTGCCAGTAGTGTAGGTGCAACTAATGAAAAACTGTTTTTT. The rearrangement links TRBV19 to TRBJ1-4; D not certain. The CDR3 totals 14 residues. Trimming stripped 5 bases from V and 0 bases from J, with 7 bases between. Per germline, CDR1 LNHDA and CDR2 SQIVND (reference sequence). Using reference TRBV19 and TRBJ1-4 for the parts outside the CDR3, the full variable domain is DGGITQSPKYLFRKEGQNVTLSCEQNLNHDAMYWYRQDPGQGLRLIYYSQIVNDFQKGDIAEGYSVSREKKESFPLTVTSAQKNPTAFYLCASSVGATNEKLFFGSGTQLSVL.